This TCR beta chain was observed in a study of regulatory T cells in long-lasting Graves disease. Of note for this clonotype: The antigen remains undetermined.

Both iRepertoire HTBI primers and Arm-PCR of CDR3 regions were used to build the TCR beta libraries. TCRdb re-called the multiplex PCR reads with MiXCR, one entry per CDR3 protein. The sample lists some 500,000 distinct CDR3 sequences, roughly 16% seen once, with 25% in the top ten. This CDR3 comprises 12 residues. V lost 6 bases, J lost 6 bases, and 11 bases lay in between. Study-wide results and caveats: What was studied was peripheral blood only, and not thyroid tissue.

As for time point: newly diagnosed GD, antithyroid drugs for less than 3 months. Preparation of the TCR library used RNA extracted from PBMCs. EDTA tubes received around 9 milliliters of drawn peripheral blood. The data also belong to a second study, concerning T cells in Graves' hyperthyroidism and ophthalmopathy. Per that paper: Clinical symptoms, serum thyroxine, TRAb, thyroid ultrasound and orbital computed tomography established diagnosis. Prediction of ophthalmopathy progression came a median around 6 months pre-onset.

J is TRBJ2-5 and V is TRBV12-3 or TRBV12-4, with D possibly being TRBD1 or TRBD2 (5 bases each). The sample was peripheral blood mononuclear cells (PBMCs), taken at new diagnosis, from a patient treated with antithyroid drugs. This TCR came from a woman in her forties or fifties with Graves disease. The DNA of the CDR3 is TGTGCCAGCAGGGGGGTTACCCAGACCCAGTACTTC. Translating gives CASRGVTQTQYF.